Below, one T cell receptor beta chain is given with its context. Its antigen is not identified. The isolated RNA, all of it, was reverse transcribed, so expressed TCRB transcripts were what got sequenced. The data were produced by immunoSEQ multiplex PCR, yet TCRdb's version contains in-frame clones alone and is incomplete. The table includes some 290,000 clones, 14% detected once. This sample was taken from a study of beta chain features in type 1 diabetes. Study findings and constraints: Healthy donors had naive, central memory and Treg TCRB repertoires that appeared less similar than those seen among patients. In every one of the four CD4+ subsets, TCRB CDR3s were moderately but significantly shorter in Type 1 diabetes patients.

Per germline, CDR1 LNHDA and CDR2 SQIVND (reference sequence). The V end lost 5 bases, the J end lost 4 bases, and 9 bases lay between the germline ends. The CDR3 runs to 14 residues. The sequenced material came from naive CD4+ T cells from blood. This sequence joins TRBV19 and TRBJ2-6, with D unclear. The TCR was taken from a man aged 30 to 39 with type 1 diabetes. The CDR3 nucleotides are TGTGCCAGTAGTCCCCTAGGAGGGGCCAACGTCCTGACTTTC. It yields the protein CASSPLGGANVLTF.